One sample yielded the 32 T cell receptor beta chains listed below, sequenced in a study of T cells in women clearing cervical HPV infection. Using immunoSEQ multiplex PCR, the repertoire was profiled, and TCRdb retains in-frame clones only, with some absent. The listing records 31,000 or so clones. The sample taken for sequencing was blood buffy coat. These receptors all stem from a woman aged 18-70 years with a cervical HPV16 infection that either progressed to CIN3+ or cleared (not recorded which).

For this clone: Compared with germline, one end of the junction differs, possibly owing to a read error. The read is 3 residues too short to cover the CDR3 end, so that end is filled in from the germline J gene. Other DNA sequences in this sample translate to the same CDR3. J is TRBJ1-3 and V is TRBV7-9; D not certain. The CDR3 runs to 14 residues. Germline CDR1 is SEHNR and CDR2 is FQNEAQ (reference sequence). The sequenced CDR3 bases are TGTGCCAGCAGTCAAACAGATACCGGAAACACT. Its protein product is CASSQTDTGNT. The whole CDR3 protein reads CASSQTDTGNTIYF.

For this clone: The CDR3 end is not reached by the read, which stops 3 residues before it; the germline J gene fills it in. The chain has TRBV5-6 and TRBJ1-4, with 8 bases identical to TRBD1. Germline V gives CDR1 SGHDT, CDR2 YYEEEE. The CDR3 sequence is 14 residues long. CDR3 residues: CASSYGQGNSPLFF. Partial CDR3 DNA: TGTGCCAGCAGCTACGGACAGGGTAATTCACCA.

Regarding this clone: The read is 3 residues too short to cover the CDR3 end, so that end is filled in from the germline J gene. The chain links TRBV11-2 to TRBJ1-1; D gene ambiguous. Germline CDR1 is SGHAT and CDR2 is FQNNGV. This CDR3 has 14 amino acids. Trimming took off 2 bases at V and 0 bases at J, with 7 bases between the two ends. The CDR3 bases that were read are TGTGCCAGCAGCTTAAGGGTTTTGAACACTGAA. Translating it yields CASSLRVLNTE. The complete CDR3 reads CASSLRVLNTEAFF.

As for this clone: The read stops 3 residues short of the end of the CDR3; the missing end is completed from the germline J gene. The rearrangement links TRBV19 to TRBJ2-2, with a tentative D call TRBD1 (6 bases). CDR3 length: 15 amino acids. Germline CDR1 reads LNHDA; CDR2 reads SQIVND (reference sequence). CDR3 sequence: CASKPRGQTNSPLFF. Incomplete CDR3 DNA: TGTGCCAGTAAACCCCGCGGACAGACTAATTCACCG.

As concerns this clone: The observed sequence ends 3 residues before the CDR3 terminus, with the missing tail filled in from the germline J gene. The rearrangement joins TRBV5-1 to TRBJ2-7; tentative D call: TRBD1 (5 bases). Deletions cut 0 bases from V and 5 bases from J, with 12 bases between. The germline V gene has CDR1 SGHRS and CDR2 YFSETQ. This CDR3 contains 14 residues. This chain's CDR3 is CASSLGAAGNEQYF. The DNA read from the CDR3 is TGCGCCAGCAGCTTGGGCGCGGCAGGGAACGAG. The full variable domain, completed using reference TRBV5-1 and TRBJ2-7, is KAGVTQTPRYLIKTRGQQVTLSCSPISGHRSVSWYQQTPGQGLQFLFEYFSETQRNKGNFPGRFSGRQFSNSRSEMNVSTLELGDSALYLCASSLGAAGNEQYFGPGTRLTVT.

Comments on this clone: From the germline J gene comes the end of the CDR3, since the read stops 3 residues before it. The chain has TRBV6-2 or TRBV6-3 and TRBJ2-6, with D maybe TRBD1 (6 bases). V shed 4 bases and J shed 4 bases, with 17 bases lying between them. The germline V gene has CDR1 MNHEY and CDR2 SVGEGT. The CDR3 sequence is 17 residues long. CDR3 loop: CASSFSNRARGANVLTF. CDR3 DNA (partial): TGTGCCAGCAGTTTTTCCAACAGGGCCCGCGGGGCCAACGTC.

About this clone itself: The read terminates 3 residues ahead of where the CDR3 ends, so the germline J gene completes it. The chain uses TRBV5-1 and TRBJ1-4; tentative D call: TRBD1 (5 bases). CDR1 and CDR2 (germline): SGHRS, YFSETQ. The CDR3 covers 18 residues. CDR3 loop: CASSLAGQASSGANVLFF. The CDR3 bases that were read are TGCGCCAGCAGCTTGGCCGGCCAGGCAAGCTCTGGGGCCAACGTA.

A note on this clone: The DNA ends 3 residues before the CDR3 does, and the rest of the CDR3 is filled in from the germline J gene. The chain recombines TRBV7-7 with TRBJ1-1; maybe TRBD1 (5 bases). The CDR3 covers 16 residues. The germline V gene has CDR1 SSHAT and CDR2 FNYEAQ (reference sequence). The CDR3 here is CASSLLSRVSWETAFF. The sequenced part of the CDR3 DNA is TGTGCCAGCAGCTTACTTAGCAGGGTATCATGGGAGACC. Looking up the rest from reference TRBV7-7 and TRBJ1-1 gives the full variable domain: GAGVSQSPRYKVTKRGQDVTLRCDPISSHATLYWYQQALGQGPEFLTYFNYEAQPDKSGLPSDRFSAERPEGSISTLTIQRTEQRDSAMYRCASSLLSRVSWETAFFGQGTRLTVV.

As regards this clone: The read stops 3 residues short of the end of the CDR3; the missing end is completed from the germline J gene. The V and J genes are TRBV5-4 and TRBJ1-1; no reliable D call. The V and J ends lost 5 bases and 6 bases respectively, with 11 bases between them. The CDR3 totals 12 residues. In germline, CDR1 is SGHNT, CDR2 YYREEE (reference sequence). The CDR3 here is CASSNLGSEAFF. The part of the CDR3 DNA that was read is TGTGCCAGCAGTAATTTGGGCTCTGAA.

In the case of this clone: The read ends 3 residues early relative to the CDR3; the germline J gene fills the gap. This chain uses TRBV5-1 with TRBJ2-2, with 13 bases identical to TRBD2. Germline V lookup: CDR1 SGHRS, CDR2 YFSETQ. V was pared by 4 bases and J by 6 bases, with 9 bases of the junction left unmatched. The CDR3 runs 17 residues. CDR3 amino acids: CASSLGLAGAHAGELFF. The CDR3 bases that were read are TGCGCCAGCAGCCTAGGACTAGCGGGAGCCCACGCCGGGGAG. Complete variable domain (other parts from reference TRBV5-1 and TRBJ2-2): KAGVTQTPRYLIKTRGQQVTLSCSPISGHRSVSWYQQTPGQGLQFLFEYFSETQRNKGNFPGRFSGRQFSNSRSEMNVSTLELGDSALYLCASSLGLAGAHAGELFFGEGSRLTVL.

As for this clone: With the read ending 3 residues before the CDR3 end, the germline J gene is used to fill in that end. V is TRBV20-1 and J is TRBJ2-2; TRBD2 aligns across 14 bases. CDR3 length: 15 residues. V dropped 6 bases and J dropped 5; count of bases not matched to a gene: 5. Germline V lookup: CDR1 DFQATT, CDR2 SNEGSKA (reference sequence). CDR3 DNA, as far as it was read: TGCAGTGCGCCAAGACTAGCGGGAGGGACCGGGGAG. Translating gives CSAPRLAGGTGE. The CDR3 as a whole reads CSAPRLAGGTGELFF.

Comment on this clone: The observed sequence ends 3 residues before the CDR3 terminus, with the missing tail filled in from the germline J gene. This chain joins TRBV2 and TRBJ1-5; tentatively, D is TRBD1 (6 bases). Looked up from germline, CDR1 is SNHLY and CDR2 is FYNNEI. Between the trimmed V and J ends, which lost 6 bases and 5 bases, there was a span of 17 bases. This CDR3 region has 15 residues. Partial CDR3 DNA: TGTGCCAGCAGGGACCTGGGGGGGGGCTATCAGCCC. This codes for CASRDLGGGYQP. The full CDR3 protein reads CASRDLGGGYQPQHF.

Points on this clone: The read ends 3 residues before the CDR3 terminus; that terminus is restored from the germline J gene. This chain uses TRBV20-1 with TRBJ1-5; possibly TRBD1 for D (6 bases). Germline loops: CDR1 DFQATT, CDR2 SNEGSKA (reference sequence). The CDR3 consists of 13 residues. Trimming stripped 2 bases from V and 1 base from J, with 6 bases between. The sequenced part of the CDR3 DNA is TGCAGTGCTAGACAGGGGAGCAATCAGCCC. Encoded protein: CSARQGSNQP. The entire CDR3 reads CSARQGSNQPQHF.

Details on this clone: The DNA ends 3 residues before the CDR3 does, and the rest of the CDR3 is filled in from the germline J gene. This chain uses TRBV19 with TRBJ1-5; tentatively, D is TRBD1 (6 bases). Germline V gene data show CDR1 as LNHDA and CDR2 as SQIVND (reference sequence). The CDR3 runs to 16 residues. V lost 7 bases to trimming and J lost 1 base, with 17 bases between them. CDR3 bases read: TGTGCCAGTATCAATGCGGAGGGGGGGAGCAATCAGCCC. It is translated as CASINAEGGSNQP. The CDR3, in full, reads CASINAEGGSNQPQHF.

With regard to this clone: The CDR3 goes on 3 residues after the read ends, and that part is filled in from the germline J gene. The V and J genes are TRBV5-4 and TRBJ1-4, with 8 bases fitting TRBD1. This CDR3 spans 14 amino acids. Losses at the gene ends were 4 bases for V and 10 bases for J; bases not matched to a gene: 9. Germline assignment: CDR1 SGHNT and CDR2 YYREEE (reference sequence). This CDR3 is CASSLAGGGRKLFF. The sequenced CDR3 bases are TGTGCCAGCAGCCTTGCAGGGGGCGGAAGAAAA.

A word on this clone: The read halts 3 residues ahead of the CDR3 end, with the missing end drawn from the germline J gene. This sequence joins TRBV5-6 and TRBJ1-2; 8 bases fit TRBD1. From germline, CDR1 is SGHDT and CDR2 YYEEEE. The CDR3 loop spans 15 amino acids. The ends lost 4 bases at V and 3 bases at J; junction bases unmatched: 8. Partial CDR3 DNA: TGTGCCAGCAGCATAAGGACAGGGTTGTACTATGGC. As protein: CASSIRTGLYYG. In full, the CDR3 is CASSIRTGLYYGYTF.

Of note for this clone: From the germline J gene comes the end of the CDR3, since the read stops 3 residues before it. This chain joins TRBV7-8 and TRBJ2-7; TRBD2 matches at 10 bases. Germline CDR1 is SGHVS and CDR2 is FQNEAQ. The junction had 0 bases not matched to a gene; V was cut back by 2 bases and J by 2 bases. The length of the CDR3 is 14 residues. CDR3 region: CASSLLAGAYEQYF. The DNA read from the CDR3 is TGTGCCAGCAGCTTACTAGCGGGAGCCTACGAG.

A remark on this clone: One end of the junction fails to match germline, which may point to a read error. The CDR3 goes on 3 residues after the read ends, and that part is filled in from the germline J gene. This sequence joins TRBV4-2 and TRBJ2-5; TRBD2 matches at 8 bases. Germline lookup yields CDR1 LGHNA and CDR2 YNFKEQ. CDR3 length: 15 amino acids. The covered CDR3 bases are TGCGCCAGCAGCCAAGTAGGCGGGGGGTGGGAGACC. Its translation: CASSQVGGGWET. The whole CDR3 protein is CASSQVGGGWETQYF.

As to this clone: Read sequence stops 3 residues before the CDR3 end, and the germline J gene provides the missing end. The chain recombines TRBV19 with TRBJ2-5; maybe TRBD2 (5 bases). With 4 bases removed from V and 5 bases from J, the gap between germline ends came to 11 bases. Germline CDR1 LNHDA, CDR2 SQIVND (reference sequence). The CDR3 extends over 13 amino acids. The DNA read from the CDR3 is TGTGCCAGTAGTACCCCCCCGGGGGAGACC. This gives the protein CASSTPPGET. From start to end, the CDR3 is CASSTPPGETQYF.

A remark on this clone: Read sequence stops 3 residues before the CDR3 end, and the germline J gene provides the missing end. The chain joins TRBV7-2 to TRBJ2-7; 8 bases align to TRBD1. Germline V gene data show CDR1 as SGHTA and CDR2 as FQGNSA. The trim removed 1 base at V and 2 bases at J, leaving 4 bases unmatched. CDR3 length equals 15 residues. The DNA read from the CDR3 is TGTGCCAGCAGCTTAGGGACAGGGAGCCCCTACGAG. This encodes CASSLGTGSPYE. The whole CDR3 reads CASSLGTGSPYEQYF.

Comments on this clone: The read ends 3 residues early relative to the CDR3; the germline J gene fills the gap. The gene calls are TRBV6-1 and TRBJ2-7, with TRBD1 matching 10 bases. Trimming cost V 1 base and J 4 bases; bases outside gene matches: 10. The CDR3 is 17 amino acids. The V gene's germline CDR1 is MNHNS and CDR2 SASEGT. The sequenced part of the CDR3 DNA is TGTGCCAGCAGTGAAGTTGTTGGGACAGGGGATTCTTACGAG. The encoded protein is CASSEVVGTGDSYE. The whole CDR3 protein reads CASSEVVGTGDSYEQYF.

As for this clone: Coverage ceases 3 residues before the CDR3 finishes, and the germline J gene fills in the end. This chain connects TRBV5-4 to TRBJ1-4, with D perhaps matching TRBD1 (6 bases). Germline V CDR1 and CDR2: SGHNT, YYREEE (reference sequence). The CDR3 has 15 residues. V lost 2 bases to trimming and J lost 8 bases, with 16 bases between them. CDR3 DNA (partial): TGTGCCAGCAGCTTACGACAGGAAACGGGCGAAAAA. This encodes CASSLRQETGEK. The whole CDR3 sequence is CASSLRQETGEKLFF.

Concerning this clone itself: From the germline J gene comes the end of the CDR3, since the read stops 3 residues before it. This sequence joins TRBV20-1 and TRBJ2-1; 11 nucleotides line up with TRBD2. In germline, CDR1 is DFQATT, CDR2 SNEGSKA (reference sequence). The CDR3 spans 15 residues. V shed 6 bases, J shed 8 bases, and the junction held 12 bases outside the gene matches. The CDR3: CSATPGTSGPDEQFF. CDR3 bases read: TGCAGTGCCACACCCGGGACTAGCGGCCCCGATGAG.

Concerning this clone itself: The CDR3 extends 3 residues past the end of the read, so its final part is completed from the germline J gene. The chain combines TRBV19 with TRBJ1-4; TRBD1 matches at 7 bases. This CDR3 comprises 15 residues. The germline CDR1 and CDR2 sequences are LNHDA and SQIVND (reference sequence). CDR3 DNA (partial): TGTGCCAGTAGTTCCCAGGGACAGTATAATTCACCA. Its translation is CASSSQGQYNSP. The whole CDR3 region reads CASSSQGQYNSPLFF.

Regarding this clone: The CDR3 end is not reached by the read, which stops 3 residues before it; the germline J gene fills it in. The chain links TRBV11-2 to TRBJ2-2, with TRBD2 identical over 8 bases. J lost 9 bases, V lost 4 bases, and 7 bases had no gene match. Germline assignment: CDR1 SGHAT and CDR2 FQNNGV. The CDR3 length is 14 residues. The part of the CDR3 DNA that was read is TGTGCCAGCAGCTCTGGACTAGCACTCCGGGAG. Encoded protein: CASSSGLALRE. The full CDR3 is CASSSGLALRELFF.

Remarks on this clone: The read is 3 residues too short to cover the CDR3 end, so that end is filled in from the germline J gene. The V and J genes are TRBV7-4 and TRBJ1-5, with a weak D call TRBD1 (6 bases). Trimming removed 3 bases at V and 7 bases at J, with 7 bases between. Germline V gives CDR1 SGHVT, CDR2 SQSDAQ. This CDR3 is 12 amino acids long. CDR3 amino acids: CASSFRGQPQHF. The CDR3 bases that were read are TGTGCCAGCAGCTTCAGGGGACAGCCC. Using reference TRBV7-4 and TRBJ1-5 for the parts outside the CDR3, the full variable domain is GAGVSQSPRYKVAKRGRDVALRCDSISGHVTLYWYRQTLGQGSEVLTYSQSDAQRDKSGRPSGRFSAERPERSVSTLKIQRTEQGDSAVYLCASSFRGQPQHFGDGTRLSIL.

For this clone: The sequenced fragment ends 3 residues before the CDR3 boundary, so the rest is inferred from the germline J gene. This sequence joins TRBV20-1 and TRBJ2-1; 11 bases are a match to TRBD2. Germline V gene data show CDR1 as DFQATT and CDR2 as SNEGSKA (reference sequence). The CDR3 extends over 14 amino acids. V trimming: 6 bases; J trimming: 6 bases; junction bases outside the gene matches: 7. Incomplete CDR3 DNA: TGCAGTGCCCGGGTTAGCGGGAGGGCCAATGAG. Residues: CSARVSGRANE. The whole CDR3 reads CSARVSGRANEQFF.

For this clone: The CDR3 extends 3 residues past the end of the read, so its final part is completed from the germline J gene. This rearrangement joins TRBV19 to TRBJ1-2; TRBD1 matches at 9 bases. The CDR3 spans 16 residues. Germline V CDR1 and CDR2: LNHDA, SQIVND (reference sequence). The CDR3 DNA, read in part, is TGTGCCAGTCTTAGGATGACAGGGGGTGAACGCGAGGGC. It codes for CASLRMTGGEREG. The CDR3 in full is CASLRMTGGEREGYTF.

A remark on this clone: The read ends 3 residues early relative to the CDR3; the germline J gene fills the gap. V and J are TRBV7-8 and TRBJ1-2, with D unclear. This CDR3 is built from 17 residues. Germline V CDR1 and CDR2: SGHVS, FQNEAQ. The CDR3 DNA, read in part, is TGTGCCAGCAGCCCCAAAAGCCTAGCAAGCTCCTACAATGAC. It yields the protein CASSPKSLASSYND. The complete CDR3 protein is CASSPKSLASSYNDYTF.

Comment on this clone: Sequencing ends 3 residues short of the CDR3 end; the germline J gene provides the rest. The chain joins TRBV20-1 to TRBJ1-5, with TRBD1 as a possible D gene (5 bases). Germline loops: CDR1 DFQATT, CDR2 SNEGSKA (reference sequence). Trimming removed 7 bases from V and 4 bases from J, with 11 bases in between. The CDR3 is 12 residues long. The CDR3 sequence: CSVGRVNQPQHF. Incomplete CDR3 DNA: TGCAGTGTCGGCAGGGTGAATCAGCCC.

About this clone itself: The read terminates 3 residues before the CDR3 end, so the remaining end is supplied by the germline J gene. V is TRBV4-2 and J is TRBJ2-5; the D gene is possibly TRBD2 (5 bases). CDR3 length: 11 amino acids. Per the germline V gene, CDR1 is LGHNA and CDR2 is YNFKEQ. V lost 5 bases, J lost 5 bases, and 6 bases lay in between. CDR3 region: CASSRGETQYF. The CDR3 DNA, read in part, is TGTGCCAGCAGCAGAGGGGAGACC.

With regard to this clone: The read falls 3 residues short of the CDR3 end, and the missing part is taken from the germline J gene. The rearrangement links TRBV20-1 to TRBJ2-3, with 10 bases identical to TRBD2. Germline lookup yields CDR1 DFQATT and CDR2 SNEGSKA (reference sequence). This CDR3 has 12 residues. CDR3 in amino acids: CSAGLAEETQYF. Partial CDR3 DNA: TGCAGTGCCGGACTAGCGGAAGAGACG.